The next 11 T cell receptor beta chains were all read from a single sample in a study of cytomegalovirus exposure and HLA in healthy donors. It was with 60 Vbeta and 13 Jbeta primers that the PCR ran. Repertoires were generated with immunoSEQ multiplex PCR, while TCRdb's copy carries only in-frame clones and drops some. This repertoire shows about 120,000 clones, roughly three fifths found once; its top ten account for roughly 9.8%. Input material: PBMCs. These receptors all stem from a woman in her thirties or forties in good health and CMV-seropositive.

This clone was seen a few times. The chain has TRBV7-2 and TRBJ2-1; 7 bases map to TRBD1. Germline CDR1 is SGHTA and CDR2 is FQGNSA. The CDR3 consists of 16 residues. The V gene end was trimmed by 5 bases and the J gene end by 0 bases; junction bases not matched to a gene: 7. The CDR3 nucleotides read TGTGCCAGCAGCCCCCAGACAGGGTACTCCTACAATGAGCAGTTCTTC. Translated, it gives CASSPQTGYSYNEQFF. Drawing the rest from reference TRBV7-2 and TRBJ2-1, the complete variable domain is GAGVSQSPSNKVTEKGKDVELRCDPISGHTALYWYRQSLGQGLEFLIYFQGNSAPDKSGLPSDRFSAERTGGSVSTLTIQRTQQEDSAVYLCASSPQTGYSYNEQFFGPGTRLTVL.

V gene TRBV6-4 combines with J gene TRBJ2-3; the match to TRBD2 covers 10 bases. The CDR3 length is 18 residues. CDR1 MRHNA and CDR2 SNTAGT come from the germline V gene. The V segment lost 4 bases and the J segment 1 base; nucleotides outside the gene matches: 11. CDR3 amino acids: CASSAPGGSGGRTDTQYF. In nucleotides, the CDR3 is TGTGCCAGCAGTGCCCCCGGGGGTAGCGGGGGGCGCACAGATACGCAGTATTTT.

The rearrangement joins TRBV5-1 to TRBJ1-1; 7 bases align to TRBD1. Germline CDR1 reads SGHRS; CDR2 reads YFSETQ. J gave up 5 bases and V 4 bases, and 11 bases lay outside the gene matches. The CDR3 loop spans 15 amino acids. This CDR3 reads CASSPYRQGGTEAFF. The CDR3 nucleotides are TGCGCCAGCAGCCCCTACCGACAGGGTGGAACTGAAGCTTTCTTT.

This clone has more than one count but fewer than ten. The rearrangement uses TRBV7-9 and TRBJ2-5; 12 bases match TRBD2. The germline V gene has CDR1 SEHNR and CDR2 FQNEAQ (reference sequence). Trimming removed 4 bases from V and 1 base from J; junction bases left unmatched: 4. The length of the CDR3 is 16 residues. The CDR3 DNA reads as TGTGCCAGCAGCTCCTGGACTAGCGGGGCCCAAGAGACCCAGTACTTC. This translates into CASSSWTSGAQETQYF.

There are a few counts of this clone. The V gene is TRBV30, the J gene TRBJ1-5, with TRBD1 matching 7 bases. CDR1 and CDR2 (germline): GTSNPN, SVGIG (reference sequence). The CDR3 extends over 13 amino acids. V dropped 5 bases and J dropped 7; count of bases not matched to a gene: 8. Here the CDR3 reads CAWGGGGRQPQHF. The CDR3 DNA reads as TGTGCCTGGGGCGGAGGGGGCAGACAGCCCCAGCATTTT.

This clone appeared a few times. The gene calls are TRBV4-2 and TRBJ2-1; 7 nucleotides match TRBD2. Germline V gives CDR1 LGHNA, CDR2 YNFKEQ. CDR3 length equals 16 residues. V trimming: 3 bases; J trimming: 5 bases; junction bases outside the gene matches: 10. CDR3 amino acids: CASSHPGGGYDNEQFF. In DNA form, the CDR3 reads TGTGCCAGCAGCCATCCCGGGGGAGGGTATGACAATGAGCAGTTCTTC.

V gene TRBV25-1 combines with J gene TRBJ2-2; D not certain. Trimming pared 2 bases from V and 6 bases from J, leaving 13 bases between. The CDR3 totals 15 residues. Germline V lookup: CDR1 MGHDK, CDR2 SYGVNS. The CDR3 sequence: CASSEAVESPGELFF. The DNA of the CDR3 is TGTGCCAGCAGTGAAGCGGTCGAGTCCCCCGGGGAGCTGTTTTTT.

The rearrangement links TRBV4-3 to TRBJ2-3; 11 bases line up with TRBD2. Trimming at V came to 4 bases and at J to 6 bases, leaving 9 bases not matched to a gene. The germline CDR1 and CDR2 sequences are LGHNA and YSLEER. This CDR3 has 16 amino acids. CDR3 region: CASSLSGRAEGDTQYF. In DNA form, the CDR3 reads TGCGCCAGCAGCCTTAGCGGGAGGGCCGAGGGTGATACGCAGTATTTT.

J is TRBJ2-7 and V is TRBV5-5; 13 nucleotides align to TRBD2. The CDR3 loop spans 18 amino acids. The J segment lost 3 bases and the V segment lost 0 bases, leaving 9 bases of the junction unmatched. The V gene's germline CDR1 is SGHKS and CDR2 YYEKEE (reference sequence). DNA of the CDR3: TGTGCCAGCAGCTTGGGAACTAGCGGGAGGGCCAACCGCTACGAGCAGTACTTC. Its protein product is CASSLGTSGRANRYEQYF.

The chain uses TRBV2 and TRBJ2-1, with TRBD2 matching 8 bases. The length of the CDR3 is 15 residues. The V gene end was trimmed by 6 bases and the J gene end by 4 bases; junction bases not matched to a gene: 8. Germline V lookup: CDR1 SNHLY, CDR2 FYNNEI. CDR3 nucleotides: TGTGCCAGCAGCCCCACTAGCGGAACTTACAATGAGCAGTTCTTC. Amino acids: CASSPTSGTYNEQFF.

Comment on this clone: A read error may account for a junction end that differs from germline. The V call is TRBV6-5, the J call TRBJ2-5, with D possibly matching TRBD2 (6 bases). CDR3 length: 13 amino acids. CDR1 MNHEY and CDR2 SVGAGI come from the germline V gene. DNA for the CDR3: TGTGCCAGCAATTACTCAAGAAGGGAGGCCCAGTACTTC. Protein sequence: CASNYSRREAQYF.